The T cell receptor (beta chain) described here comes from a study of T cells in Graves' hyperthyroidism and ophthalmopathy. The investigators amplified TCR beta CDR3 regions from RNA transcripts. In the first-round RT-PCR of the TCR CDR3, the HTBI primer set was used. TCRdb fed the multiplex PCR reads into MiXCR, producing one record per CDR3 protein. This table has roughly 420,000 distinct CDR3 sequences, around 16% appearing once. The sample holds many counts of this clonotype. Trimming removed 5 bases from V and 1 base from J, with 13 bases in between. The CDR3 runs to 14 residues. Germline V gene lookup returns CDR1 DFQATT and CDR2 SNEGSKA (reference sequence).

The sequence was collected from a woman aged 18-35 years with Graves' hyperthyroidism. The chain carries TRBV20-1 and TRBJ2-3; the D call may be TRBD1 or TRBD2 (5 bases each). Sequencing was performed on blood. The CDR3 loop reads CSASDSGGTDTQYF. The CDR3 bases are TGCAGTGCTTCTGACAGCGGCGGCACAGATACGCAGTATTTT.